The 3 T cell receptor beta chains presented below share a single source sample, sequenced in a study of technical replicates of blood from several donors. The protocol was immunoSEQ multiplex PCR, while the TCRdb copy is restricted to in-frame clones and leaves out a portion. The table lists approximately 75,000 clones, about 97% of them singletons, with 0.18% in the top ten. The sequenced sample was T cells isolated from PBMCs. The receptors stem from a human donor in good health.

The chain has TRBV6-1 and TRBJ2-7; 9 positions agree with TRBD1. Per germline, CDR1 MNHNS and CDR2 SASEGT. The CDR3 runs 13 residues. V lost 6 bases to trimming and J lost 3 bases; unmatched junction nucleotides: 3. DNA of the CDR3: TGTGCCAGCAGGACAGGGGGGGACTACGAGCAGTACTTC. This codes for CASRTGGDYEQYF.

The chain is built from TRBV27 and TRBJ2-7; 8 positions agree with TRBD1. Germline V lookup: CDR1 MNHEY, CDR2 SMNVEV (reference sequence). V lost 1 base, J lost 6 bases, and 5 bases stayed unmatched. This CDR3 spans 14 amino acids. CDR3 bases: TGTGCCAGCAGTTTATGGCCAGGGGGCTTCGAGCAGTACTTC. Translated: CASSLWPGGFEQYF.

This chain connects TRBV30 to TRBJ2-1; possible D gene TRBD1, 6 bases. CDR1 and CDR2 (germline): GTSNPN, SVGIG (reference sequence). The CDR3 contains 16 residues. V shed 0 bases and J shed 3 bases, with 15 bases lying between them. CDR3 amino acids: CAWSVGRLQGYNEQFF. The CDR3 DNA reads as TGTGCCTGGAGTGTGGGGAGACTACAGGGCTACAATGAGCAGTTCTTC.